The 16 T cell receptor beta chains below were found in one sample sequenced in a study of CD8 T cells in Susac syndrome. With random hexamers, roughly 0.5 to 1 ug RNA was reverse transcribed. TCRdb itself ran the immunoSEQ multiplex PCR reads through MiXCR, one entry per CDR3 protein. The data show 50,000 or so distinct CDR3 sequences, approximately 92% seen once. Sequences were obtained from CD8+ T cells from PBMCs. All receptors derive from a human donor in good health.

The chain couples TRBV2 to TRBJ2-7; 9 nucleotides agree with TRBD1. Trimming cost V 7 bases and J 3 bases; bases outside gene matches: 7. The CDR3 extends over 14 amino acids. Germline CDR1 and CDR2: SNHLY and FYNNEI. The CDR3 DNA is TGTGCCAGCACCCCTCCGGGACAGGGCTACGAGCAGTACTTC. Protein: CASTPPGQGYEQYF.

The V gene is TRBV9, the J gene TRBJ2-1; D remains ambiguous. Trimming left V 2 bases short and J 7 bases short, with 10 bases between. CDR1 and CDR2 (germline): SGDLS, YYNGEE. The CDR3 contains 13 residues. The chain's CDR3 is CASSVPPFNEQFF. CDR3 DNA sequence: TGTGCCAGCAGCGTGCCTCCCTTTAATGAGCAGTTCTTC.

The rearrangement uses TRBV5-6 and TRBJ2-1, with a tentative D call TRBD1 (6 bases). Germline assignment: CDR1 SGHDT and CDR2 YYEEEE. This CDR3 contains 16 residues. Trimming pared 4 bases from V and 0 bases from J, leaving 14 bases between. This CDR3 is CASSLGTLLSYNEQFF. In DNA form, the CDR3 reads TGTGCCAGCAGCCTCGGGACACTTCTCTCCTACAATGAGCAGTTCTTC.

The chain couples TRBV19 to TRBJ2-7; D unclear. The length of the CDR3 is 12 residues. V was cut by 3 bases and J by 3 bases, with 6 bases left in between. Germline V gives CDR1 LNHDA, CDR2 SQIVND (reference sequence). CDR3 sequence: CASSMNSYEQYF. The CDR3 bases are TGTGCCAGTAGTATGAACAGCTACGAGCAGTACTTC.

The chain couples TRBV7-9 to TRBJ2-7; the D is unclear. CDR3 length: 12 amino acids. Germline V lookup: CDR1 SEHNR, CDR2 FQNEAQ (reference sequence). V was cut by 3 bases and J by 4 bases, with 7 bases left in between. CDR3 bases: TGTGCCAGCAGCTTTGCCAGGTACGAGCAGTACTTC. Translated, it gives CASSFARYEQYF. Based on the CDR3 plus reference TRBV7-9 and TRBJ2-7, the full variable domain is DTGVSQNPRHKITKRGQNVTFRCDPISEHNRLYWYRQTLGQGPEFLTYFQNEAQLEKSRLLSDRFSAERPKGSFSTLEIQRTEQGDSAMYLCASSFARYEQYFGPGTRLTVT.

The chain is built from TRBV7-2 and TRBJ2-7; 7 bases match TRBD2. The CDR3 loop spans 14 amino acids. Trimming removed 1 base from V and 3 bases from J; junction bases left unmatched: 3. Germline-derived CDR1 and CDR2 are SGHTA and FQGNSA. The CDR3 DNA is TGTGCCAGCAGCTTAGGAGCGGGGAACTACGAGCAGTACTTC. Protein sequence: CASSLGAGNYEQYF.

The genes are TRBV19 and TRBJ1-1; no reliable D call. The CDR3 covers 14 residues. Germline-derived CDR1 and CDR2 are LNHDA and SQIVND (reference sequence). V shed 3 bases and J shed 5 bases, with 13 bases lying between them. The CDR3 here is CASSIYRTGTEAFF. CDR3 bases: TGTGCCAGTAGTATCTACAGAACGGGAACTGAAGCTTTCTTT.

V and J are TRBV4-1 and TRBJ2-7, with 10 bases matching TRBD2. CDR3 length: 16 residues. Germline lookup yields CDR1 MGHRA and CDR2 YSYEKL. Losses at the gene ends were 0 bases for V and 5 bases for J; bases not matched to a gene: 7. The CDR3 loop is CASSQDPASGSHEQYF. The DNA of the CDR3 is TGCGCCAGCAGCCAAGATCCAGCTAGCGGGAGCCACGAGCAGTACTTC.

This chain uses TRBV2 with TRBJ2-1, with TRBD1 matching 11 bases. Germline assignment: CDR1 SNHLY and CDR2 FYNNEI. The CDR3 is made up of 14 amino acids. The junction had 6 bases not matched to a gene; V was cut back by 10 bases and J by 4 bases. The CDR3 region has the DNA TGTGCCACCTCCGGGACAGGGGGTTACAATGAGCAGTTCTTC. Protein: CATSGTGGYNEQFF.

This clonotype was seen only a few times. The gene calls are TRBV7-9 and TRBJ2-7; the D gene is possibly TRBD1 (6 bases). Per the germline V gene, CDR1 is SEHNR and CDR2 is FQNEAQ (reference sequence). CDR3 length: 13 residues. With 7 bases removed from V and 2 bases from J, the gap between germline ends came to 12 bases. The CDR3 nucleotides are TGTGCCAGCACAGGGGTTCACACCTACGAGCAGTACTTC. This encodes CASTGVHTYEQYF.

This clonotype was found once. The rearrangement joins TRBV9 to TRBJ1-2, with 7 bases fitting TRBD1. Germline V gene lookup returns CDR1 SGDLS and CDR2 YYNGEE. J gave up 0 bases and V 7 bases, and 9 bases lay outside the gene matches. The CDR3 is 15 residues long. The CDR3 sequence: CASAEGARANYGYTF. The CDR3 DNA sequence: TGTGCCAGCGCAGAGGGGGCGAGAGCTAACTATGGCTACACCTTC.

The chain is built from TRBV29-1 and TRBJ2-7; maybe TRBD2 (5 bases). The germline gives CDR1 SQVTM, CDR2 ANQGSEA. The germline V and J ends were trimmed by 0 bases and 4 bases, with 13 bases remaining between them. This CDR3 spans 14 amino acids. CDR3 nucleotides: TGCAGCGTTGAAGATCGCAAGGGAGCGTACGAGCAGTACTTC. Its translation is CSVEDRKGAYEQYF.

This clonotype occurred a few times. The chain recombines TRBV6-2 or TRBV6-3 with TRBJ2-7; TRBD1 is a possible D gene (5 bases). The germline V gene encodes CDR1 MNHEY and CDR2 SVGEGT. V was trimmed by 2 bases and J by 3 bases, leaving 8 bases between them. CDR3 length: 13 residues. This CDR3 is CASSYARDYEQYF. The CDR3 coding sequence is TGTGCCAGCAGTTACGCCAGGGACTACGAGCAGTACTTC.

This chain connects TRBV7-8 to TRBJ1-1; TRBD1 might be the D (5 bases). The CDR3 extends over 15 amino acids. Germline CDR1 is SGHVS and CDR2 is FQNEAQ. V was pared by 0 bases and J by 4 bases, with 12 bases between. The CDR3 sequence: CASSLARGGVTEAFF. The CDR3 coding sequence is TGTGCCAGCAGCTTAGCACGTGGGGGGGTCACTGAAGCTTTCTTT.

This clonotype has just one count. The CDR3 region has the DNA TGCAGTGCTAGAGATAAAGGAGCGGGGAGAACCGGGGAGCTGTTTTTT. Its translation: CSARDKGAGRTGELFF. The chain links TRBV20-1 to TRBJ2-2, with 7 nucleotides matching TRBD2. The CDR3 consists of 16 residues. The V gene end was trimmed by 0 bases and the J gene end by 5 bases; junction bases not matched to a gene: 9. CDR1 is DFQATT, CDR2 SNEGSKA, per germline (reference sequence).

The chain couples TRBV20-1 to TRBJ2-1; 12 nucleotides align to TRBD2. V was pared by 0 bases and J by 4 bases, with 4 bases of the junction left unmatched. Germline V lookup: CDR1 DFQATT, CDR2 SNEGSKA (reference sequence). The CDR3 extends over 16 amino acids. CDR3 residues: CSARDGLAGKYNEQFF. As DNA, the CDR3 is TGCAGTGCTAGAGATGGACTAGCGGGAAAATACAATGAGCAGTTCTTC.